Following are 23 T cell receptor beta chains from one sample sequenced in a study of blood T cells in healthy people across ages. Next came a second PCR, run for about 6 to 12 cycles, which used a sample-barcoded 5' primer along with a J-beta primer mix. TCRdb analysed the 5' RACE reads with MiXCR anew, one entry per CDR3 protein. The sample yields roughly 1,500,000 distinct CDR3 sequences, 42% seen once. Material: blood. Source of these receptors: a woman aged 18-29 years in good health.

The gene calls are TRBV11-1 and TRBJ2-5; TRBD2 matches 14 bases. J lost 11 bases, V lost 5 bases, and 28 bases had no gene match. From germline, CDR1 is SGHAT and CDR2 FQDESV (reference sequence). CDR3 length: 21 amino acids. The CDR3 DNA follows: TGTGCCAGCAGCCCCGATGGGGGACTAGCGGGAGAGCGGAGCTCCTACAATGAGCAGTACTTC. Its protein product is CASSPDGGLAGERSSYNEQYF.

This clonotype was found many times. V gene TRBV3-1 combines with J gene TRBJ2-3, with D unresolved. CDR1 and CDR2 (germline): LGHDT, YNNKEL (reference sequence). Between the trimmed V and J ends, which lost 1 base and 5 bases, there was a span of 4 bases. The CDR3 has 12 residues. CDR3 amino acids: CASSQGGDTQYF. CDR3 sequence (DNA): TGTGCCAGCAGCCAAGGGGGAGATACGCAGTATTTT.

The chain uses TRBV6-1 and TRBJ2-5, with 7 nucleotides matching TRBD2. This CDR3 spans 16 amino acids. Losses at the gene ends were 6 bases for V and 11 bases for J; bases not matched to a gene: 21. CDR1 and CDR2 from the germline V gene are MNHNS and SASEGT. Here the CDR3 DNA reads TGTGCCAGCAGGATCTTGCTCCAGCGGGACTTCTTCCGGCAGTACTTC. It yields the protein CASRILLQRDFFRQYF.

This clonotype turned up a few times. This chain joins TRBV5-1 and TRBJ2-1; 7 bases fit TRBD2. Germline lookup yields CDR1 SGHRS and CDR2 YFSETQ. This CDR3 has 14 residues. J gave up 1 base and V 9 bases, and 7 bases lay outside the gene matches. CDR3 protein: CATDVAGSYNEQFF. The CDR3 nucleotides are TGCGCCACCGACGTAGCGGGTTCCTACAATGAGCAGTTCTTC.

This clonotype appeared a few times. The gene calls are TRBV11-2 and TRBJ2-3; a possible D gene is TRBD2 (6 bases). Trimming removed 5 bases from V and 8 bases from J, with 14 bases in between. The germline V gene encodes CDR1 SGHAT and CDR2 FQNNGV. CDR3 length equals 13 residues. The CDR3 spells CASSRRDSATQYF. CDR3 nucleotides: TGTGCCAGCAGCCGCCGGGACTCCGCTACGCAGTATTTT. Filled out from reference TRBV11-2 and TRBJ2-3, the complete variable domain reads EAGVAQSPRYKIIEKRQSVAFWCNPISGHATLYWYQQILGQGPKLLIQFQNNGVVDDSQLPKDRFSAERLKGVDSTLKIQPAKLEDSAVYLCASSRRDSATQYFGPGTRLTVL.

This clonotype was seen only a few times. Here the CDR3 reads CASSVVAGSTDTQYF. DNA for the CDR3: TGTGCCAGCAGCGTAGTGGCAGGAAGCACAGATACGCAGTATTTT. The chain is built from TRBV9 and TRBJ2-3; D gene ambiguous. CDR1 and CDR2 from the germline V gene are SGDLS and YYNGEE. With 0 bases removed from V and 0 bases from J, the gap between germline ends came to 8 bases. This CDR3 spans 15 amino acids.

The genes are TRBV20-1 and TRBJ2-1, with 9 bases fitting TRBD2. The CDR3 is 17 amino acids. Trimming cost V 0 bases and J 1 base; bases outside gene matches: 7. Germline CDR1 reads DFQATT; CDR2 reads SNEGSKA (reference sequence). CDR3 in DNA: TGCAGTGCTAGAGATGCGGGAGGGGAAGGGTCCTACAATGAGCAGTTCTTC. This encodes CSARDAGGEGSYNEQFF.

This clonotype was counted at least ten times. The chain carries TRBV29-1 and TRBJ2-3; the D gene is possibly TRBD2 (7 bases). In germline, CDR1 is SQVTM, CDR2 ANQGSEA. V was trimmed by 5 bases and J by 0 bases, leaving 15 bases between them. This CDR3 contains 15 residues. The CDR3 protein is CSVHKSGGSTDTQYF. The CDR3 region has the DNA TGCAGCGTTCATAAATCGGGGGGCAGCACAGATACGCAGTATTTT.

The chain couples TRBV27 to TRBJ1-1, with TRBD1 matching 7 bases. CDR1 and CDR2 from the germline V gene are MNHEY and SMNVEV (reference sequence). The ends lost 5 bases at V and 1 base at J; junction bases unmatched: 7. CDR3 length: 15 amino acids. The CDR3, as DNA: TGTGCCAGCAGTCCTCTCCGGGACAGGAACACTGAAGCTTTCTTT. Encoded protein: CASSPLRDRNTEAFF.

This clonotype was seen a single time. This sequence joins TRBV27 and TRBJ1-4; no clear D gene. V was cut by 6 bases and J by 8 bases, with 25 bases left in between. Germline CDR1 reads MNHEY; CDR2 reads SMNVEV (reference sequence). The length of the CDR3 is 17 residues. CDR3 nucleotide sequence: TGTGCCAGCAGCAGAATACCCGCCGAGGCCAGAGTAGAAAAACTGTTTTTT. Protein: CASSRIPAEARVEKLFF.

Regarding this clonotype: In this CDR3 the conserved last residue, phenylalanine or tryptophan, is missing, so a read error is likely. The rearrangement links TRBV7-3 to TRBJ2-1, with a possible D match to TRBD1 (6 bases). CDR1 is SGHTA, CDR2 FQGTGA, per germline. The CDR3 covers 15 residues. Trimming shortened V by 0 bases and J by 10 bases, and 16 bases separated the two germline ends. CDR3 loop: CASSLTGAPSEEQFL. Written as DNA, the CDR3 is TGTGCCAGCAGCTTAACGGGGGCACCTAGTGAGGAGCAGTTCTTA.

J is TRBJ1-2 and V is TRBV11-2; a weak D match, TRBD1 (6 bases). CDR1 and CDR2 from the germline V gene are SGHAT and FQNNGV. V lost 5 bases and J 5 bases, leaving 18 bases between the germline ends. The CDR3 has 15 residues. The chain's CDR3 is CASSPPMGGGYGYTF. In DNA form, the CDR3 reads TGTGCCAGCAGCCCCCCCATGGGGGGCGGGTATGGCTACACCTTC.

The J gene is TRBJ1-2, the V gene TRBV4-1, with D tentatively TRBD1 (5 bases). Trimming took off 3 bases at V and 5 bases at J, with 19 bases between the two ends. Germline values: CDR1 MGHRA, CDR2 YSYEKL. This CDR3 is 16 amino acids long. CDR3 sequence (DNA): TGCGCCAGCAGCCAGCTTTGGGGGGAGTCAAAGTATGGCTACACCTTC. Translated, it gives CASSQLWGESKYGYTF.

This chain joins TRBV4-2 and TRBJ2-5; unclear D gene. Germline V gives CDR1 LGHNA, CDR2 YNFKEQ. Trimming removed 2 bases at V and 4 bases at J, with 8 bases between. The CDR3 sequence is 13 residues long. The CDR3 coding sequence is TGTGCCAGCAGCCAATGGACGGGAGAGACCCAGTACTTC. Its translation is CASSQWTGETQYF.

V and J are TRBV9 and TRBJ1-2; unclear D gene. V dropped 0 bases and J dropped 2 bases, with 14 bases sitting between them. CDR1 is SGDLS and CDR2 is YYNGEE in the germline V gene. This CDR3 comprises 16 residues. The CDR3 loop reads CASSVGPSAGNYGYTF. The CDR3 DNA sequence: TGTGCCAGCAGCGTAGGGCCCTCGGCGGGAAACTATGGCTACACCTTC.

This clonotype has a handful of counts. This chain connects TRBV7-2 to TRBJ2-3; maybe TRBD2 (6 bases). Trimming removed 2 bases from V and 1 base from J, with 10 bases in between. CDR1 and CDR2 (germline): SGHTA, FQGNSA. CDR3 size: 15 residues. CDR3 in DNA: TGTGCCAGCAGCTTAAATAGCGGCGGCACAGATACGCAGTATTTT. It yields the protein CASSLNSGGTDTQYF.

The sample holds one count of this clonotype. The chain recombines TRBV4-1 with TRBJ2-4; D is possibly TRBD2 (6 bases). This CDR3 contains 17 residues. V was clipped by 3 bases and J by 1 base, with 16 bases between them. Looked up from germline, CDR1 is MGHRA and CDR2 is YSYEKL. CDR3 loop: CASSQGLANGAKNIQYF. The CDR3 DNA sequence: TGCGCCAGCAGCCAGGGCCTAGCGAACGGCGCCAAAAACATTCAGTACTTC.

The gene calls are TRBV20-1 and TRBJ2-7; no reliable D call. The J call may not be correct, given that the DNA end is closer to TRBJ2-5. Per germline, CDR1 DFQATT and CDR2 SNEGSKA (reference sequence). This CDR3 comprises 13 residues. In nucleotides, the CDR3 is TGCAGTGCTAGCGGAACCCCTGGAGAGACCCAGTACTTC. As protein: CSASGTPGETQYF.

This chain uses TRBV27 with TRBJ2-7; 11 bases are shared with TRBD2. Germline CDR1 MNHEY, CDR2 SMNVEV (reference sequence). J lost 3 bases, V lost 5 bases, and 15 bases had no gene match. The CDR3 is 18 amino acids. The CDR3: CASSLPPGLAGGYYEQYF. The CDR3, as DNA: TGTGCCAGCAGTCTCCCCCCTGGTCTAGCGGGAGGATACTACGAGCAGTACTTC.

In this sample, this clonotype turned up a few times. The V gene is TRBV5-1, the J gene TRBJ2-5; 7 bases are shared with TRBD2. From germline, CDR1 is SGHRS and CDR2 YFSETQ. With 1 base clipped from V and 2 bases from J, the junction kept 8 bases outside the gene matches. The CDR3 runs to 16 residues. The chain's CDR3 is CASSLRSERGQETQYF. The CDR3 DNA follows: TGCGCCAGCAGCTTGCGGTCGGAGCGGGGACAAGAGACCCAGTACTTC.

The CDR3 nucleotides are TGTGCCAGCAGTGAGGGGACAGGGCAGGTTTACGAGCAGTACTTC. Residues: CASSEGTGQVYEQYF. V usage is TRBV6-1 and J usage is TRBJ2-7; 9 bases are shared with TRBD1. The CDR3 extends over 15 amino acids. Trimming took 3 bases from V and 4 from J; bases not matched to a gene: 7. CDR1 MNHNS and CDR2 SASEGT come from the germline V gene.

Remarks on this clonotype: A much larger clone sits a single nucleotide away, making a read error possible. The gene calls are TRBV4-1 and TRBJ1-5; a weak D match, TRBD1 (5 bases). The germline CDR1 and CDR2 sequences are MGHRA and YSYEKL. There are 14 residues in the CDR3. DNA for the CDR3: TGCGCCAGCAGCCAAGACGAGGGGCCGGAGCCCCGGCATTTT. This codes for CASSQDEGPEPRHF.

The chain recombines TRBV6-1 with TRBJ1-2, with 7 bases that match TRBD1. Germline CDR1 MNHNS, CDR2 SASEGT. With 3 bases clipped from V and 1 base from J, the junction kept 8 bases outside the gene matches. The CDR3 consists of 16 residues. CDR3 sequence reads: CASSDTGERFNYGYTF. The CDR3 region has the DNA TGTGCCAGCAGTGATACAGGGGAGCGGTTTAACTATGGCTACACCTTC.